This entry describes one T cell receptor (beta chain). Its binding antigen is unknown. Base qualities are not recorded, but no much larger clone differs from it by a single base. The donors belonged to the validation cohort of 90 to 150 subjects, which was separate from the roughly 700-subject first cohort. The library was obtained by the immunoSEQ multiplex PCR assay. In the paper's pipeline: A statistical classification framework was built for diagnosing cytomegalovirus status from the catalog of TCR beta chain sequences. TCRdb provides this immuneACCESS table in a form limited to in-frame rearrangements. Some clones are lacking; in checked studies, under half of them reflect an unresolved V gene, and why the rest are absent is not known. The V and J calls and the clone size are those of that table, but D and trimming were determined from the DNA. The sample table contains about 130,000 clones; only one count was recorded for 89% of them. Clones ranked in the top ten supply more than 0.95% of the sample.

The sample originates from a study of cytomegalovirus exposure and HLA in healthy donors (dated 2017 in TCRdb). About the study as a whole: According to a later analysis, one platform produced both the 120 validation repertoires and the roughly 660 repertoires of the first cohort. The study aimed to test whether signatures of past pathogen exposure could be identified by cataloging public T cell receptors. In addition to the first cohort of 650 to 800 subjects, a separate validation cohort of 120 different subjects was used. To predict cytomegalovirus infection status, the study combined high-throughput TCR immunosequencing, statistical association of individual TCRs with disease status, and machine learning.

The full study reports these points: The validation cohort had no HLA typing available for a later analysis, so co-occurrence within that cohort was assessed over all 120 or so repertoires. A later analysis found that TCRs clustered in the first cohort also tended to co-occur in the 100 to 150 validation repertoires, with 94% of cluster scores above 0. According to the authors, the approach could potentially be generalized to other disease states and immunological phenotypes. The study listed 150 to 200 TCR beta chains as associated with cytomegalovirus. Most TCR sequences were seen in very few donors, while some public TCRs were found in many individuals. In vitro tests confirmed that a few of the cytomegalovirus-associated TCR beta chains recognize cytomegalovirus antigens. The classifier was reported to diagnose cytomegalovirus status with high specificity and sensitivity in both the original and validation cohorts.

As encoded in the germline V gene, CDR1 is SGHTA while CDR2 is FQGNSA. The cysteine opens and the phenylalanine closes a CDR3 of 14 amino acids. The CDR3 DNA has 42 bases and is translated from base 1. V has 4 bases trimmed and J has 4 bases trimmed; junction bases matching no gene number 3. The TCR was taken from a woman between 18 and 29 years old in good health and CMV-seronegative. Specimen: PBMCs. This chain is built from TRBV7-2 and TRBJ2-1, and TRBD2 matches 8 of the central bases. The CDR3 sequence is CASSYGLAYNEQFF. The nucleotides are TGTGCCAGCAGCTATGGACTAGCTTACAATGAGCAGTTCTTC. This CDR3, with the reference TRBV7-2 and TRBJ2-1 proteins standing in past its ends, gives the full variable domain GAGVSQSPSNKVTEKGKDVELRCDPISGHTALYWYRQSLGQGLEFLIYFQGNSAPDKSGLPSDRFSAERTGGSVSTLTIQRTQQEDSAVYLCASSYGLAYNEQFFGPGTRLTVL.